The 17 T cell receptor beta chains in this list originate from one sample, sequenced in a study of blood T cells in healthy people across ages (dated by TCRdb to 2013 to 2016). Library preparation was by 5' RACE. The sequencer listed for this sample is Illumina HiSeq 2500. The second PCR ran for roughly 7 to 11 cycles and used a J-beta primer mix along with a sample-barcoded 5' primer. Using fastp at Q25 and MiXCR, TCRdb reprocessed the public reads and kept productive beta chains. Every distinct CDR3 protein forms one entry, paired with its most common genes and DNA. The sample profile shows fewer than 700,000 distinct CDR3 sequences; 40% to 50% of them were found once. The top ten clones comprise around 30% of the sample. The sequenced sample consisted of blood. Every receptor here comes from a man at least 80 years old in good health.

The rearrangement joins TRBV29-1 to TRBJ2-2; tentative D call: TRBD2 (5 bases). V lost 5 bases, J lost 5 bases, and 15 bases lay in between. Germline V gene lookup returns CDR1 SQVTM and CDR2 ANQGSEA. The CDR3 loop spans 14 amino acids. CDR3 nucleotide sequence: TGCAGCGTTCTCCCGGGGAGAGGGACCGGGGAGCTGTTTTTT. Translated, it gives CSVLPGRGTGELFF.

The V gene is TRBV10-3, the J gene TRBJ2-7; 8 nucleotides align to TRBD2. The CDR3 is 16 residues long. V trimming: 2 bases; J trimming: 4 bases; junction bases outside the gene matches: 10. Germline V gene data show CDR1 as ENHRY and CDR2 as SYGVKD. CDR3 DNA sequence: TGTGCCATCAGTGAGACGTCGGGACTAGATGGTTACGAGCAGTACTTC. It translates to CAISETSGLDGYEQYF.

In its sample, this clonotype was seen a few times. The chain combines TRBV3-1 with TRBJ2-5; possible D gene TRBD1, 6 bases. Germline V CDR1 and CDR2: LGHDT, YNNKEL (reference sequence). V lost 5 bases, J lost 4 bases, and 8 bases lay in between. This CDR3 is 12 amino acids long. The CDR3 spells CASSTDRETQYF. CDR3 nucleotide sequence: TGTGCCAGCAGCACGGACAGAGAGACCCAGTACTTC.

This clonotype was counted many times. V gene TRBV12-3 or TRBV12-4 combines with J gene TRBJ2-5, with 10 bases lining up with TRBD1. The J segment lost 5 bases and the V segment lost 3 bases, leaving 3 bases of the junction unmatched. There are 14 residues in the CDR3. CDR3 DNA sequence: TGTGCCAGCAGTTTCCGGGACAGGGGTGAGACCCAGTACTTC. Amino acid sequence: CASSFRDRGETQYF.

CDR3 DNA sequence: TGTGCCAGCAGTAAGGAGGGGGGCTCCATCGCCAAAAACATTCAGTACTTC. It encodes CASSKEGGSIAKNIQYF. This rearrangement joins TRBV5-4 to TRBJ2-4; D may correspond to TRBD1 or TRBD2 (6 bases each). The V and J ends lost 5 bases and 1 base respectively, with 19 bases between them. This CDR3 contains 17 residues. CDR1 and CDR2 (germline): SGHNT, YYREEE (reference sequence).

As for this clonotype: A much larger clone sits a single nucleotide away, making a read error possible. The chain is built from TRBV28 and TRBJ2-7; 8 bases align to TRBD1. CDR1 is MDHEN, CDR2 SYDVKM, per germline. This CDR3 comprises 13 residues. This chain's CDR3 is CAGSWDRSYEQYF. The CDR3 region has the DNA TGTGCCGGCAGCTGGGACAGGTCCTACGAGCAGTACTTC.

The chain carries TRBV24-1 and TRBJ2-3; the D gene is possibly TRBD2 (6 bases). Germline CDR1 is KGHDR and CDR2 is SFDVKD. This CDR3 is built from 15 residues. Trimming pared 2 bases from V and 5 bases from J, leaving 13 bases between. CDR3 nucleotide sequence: TGTGCCACCAGTGATTCGGGGGTGCGGATAGATACGCAGTATTTT. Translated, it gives CATSDSGVRIDTQYF.

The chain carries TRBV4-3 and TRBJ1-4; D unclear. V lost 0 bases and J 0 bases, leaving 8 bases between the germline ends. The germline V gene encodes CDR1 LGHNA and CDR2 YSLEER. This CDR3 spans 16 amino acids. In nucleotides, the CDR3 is TGCGCCAGCAGCCAAGACCCAGATGCAACTAATGAAAAACTGTTTTTT. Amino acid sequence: CASSQDPDATNEKLFF.

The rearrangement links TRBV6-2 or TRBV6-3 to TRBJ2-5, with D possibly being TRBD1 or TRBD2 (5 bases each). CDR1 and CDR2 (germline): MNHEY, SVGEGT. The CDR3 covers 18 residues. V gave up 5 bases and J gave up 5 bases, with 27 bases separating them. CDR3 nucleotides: TGTGCCAGCAGTCCCCCTCGGGGCCACGCCGTCTTTTCGGAGACCCAGTACTTC. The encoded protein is CASSPPRGHAVFSETQYF.

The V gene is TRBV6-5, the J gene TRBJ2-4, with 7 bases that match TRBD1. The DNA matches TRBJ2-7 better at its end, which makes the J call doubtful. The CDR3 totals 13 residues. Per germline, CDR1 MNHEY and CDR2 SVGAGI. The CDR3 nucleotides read TGTGCCAGCAGTTACGGGACAGTCCTCGAGCAGTACTTC. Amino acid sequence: CASSYGTVLEQYF.

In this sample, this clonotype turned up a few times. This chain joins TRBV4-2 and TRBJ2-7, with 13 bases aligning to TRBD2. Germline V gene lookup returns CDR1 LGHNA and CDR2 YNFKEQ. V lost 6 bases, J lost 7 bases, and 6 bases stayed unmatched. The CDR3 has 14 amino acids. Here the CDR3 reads CASRLAGGLGEQYF. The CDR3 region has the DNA TGTGCCAGCAGACTAGCGGGAGGGTTAGGAGAGCAGTACTTC.

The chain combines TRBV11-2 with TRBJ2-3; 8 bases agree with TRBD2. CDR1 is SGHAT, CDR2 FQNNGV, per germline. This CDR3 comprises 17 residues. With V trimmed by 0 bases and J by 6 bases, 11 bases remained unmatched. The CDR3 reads CASSLEGWTSSWDTQYF. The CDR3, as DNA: TGTGCCAGCAGCTTAGAGGGGTGGACTAGCTCGTGGGATACGCAGTATTTT.

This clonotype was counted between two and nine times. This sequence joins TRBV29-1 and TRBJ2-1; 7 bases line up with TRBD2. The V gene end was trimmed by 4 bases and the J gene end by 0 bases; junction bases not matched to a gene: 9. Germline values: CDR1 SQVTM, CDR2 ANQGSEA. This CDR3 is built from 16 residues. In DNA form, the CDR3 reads TGCAGCGTTGGAAAAAACCGGGACTACTCCTACAATGAGCAGTTCTTC. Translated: CSVGKNRDYSYNEQFF.

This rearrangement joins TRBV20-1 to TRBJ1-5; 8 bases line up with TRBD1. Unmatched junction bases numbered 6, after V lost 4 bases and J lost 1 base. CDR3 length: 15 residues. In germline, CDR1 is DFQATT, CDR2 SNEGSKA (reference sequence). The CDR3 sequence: CSATQGAGSNQPQHF. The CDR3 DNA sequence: TGCAGTGCTACCCAGGGGGCGGGAAGCAATCAGCCCCAGCATTTT.

CDR3 residues: CASSLALAGGYEQYF. The CDR3 DNA reads TGTGCCAGCAGCCTTGCCCTAGCGGGGGGGTACGAGCAGTACTTC. This chain uses TRBV4-2 with TRBJ2-7, with 12 bases lining up with TRBD2. Per germline, CDR1 LGHNA and CDR2 YNFKEQ. The V segment lost 4 bases and the J segment 4 bases; nucleotides outside the gene matches: 5. CDR3 length equals 15 residues.

This CDR3 is CSAREGGGAQPQHF. CDR3 nucleotides: TGCAGTGCTAGAGAAGGAGGGGGTGCTCAGCCCCAGCATTTT. This chain links TRBV20-1 with TRBJ1-5, with D maybe TRBD1 (6 bases). This CDR3 has 14 amino acids. Germline loops: CDR1 DFQATT, CDR2 SNEGSKA (reference sequence). Trimming cost V 0 bases and J 6 bases, with 12 bases left between them.

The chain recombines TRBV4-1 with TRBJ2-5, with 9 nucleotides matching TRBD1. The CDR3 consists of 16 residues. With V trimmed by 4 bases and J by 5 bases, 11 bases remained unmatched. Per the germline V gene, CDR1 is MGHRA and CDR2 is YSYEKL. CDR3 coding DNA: TGCGCCAGCAGCCTCCTGATTACAGGGGGCGGGGAGACCCAGTACTTC. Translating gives CASSLLITGGGETQYF.